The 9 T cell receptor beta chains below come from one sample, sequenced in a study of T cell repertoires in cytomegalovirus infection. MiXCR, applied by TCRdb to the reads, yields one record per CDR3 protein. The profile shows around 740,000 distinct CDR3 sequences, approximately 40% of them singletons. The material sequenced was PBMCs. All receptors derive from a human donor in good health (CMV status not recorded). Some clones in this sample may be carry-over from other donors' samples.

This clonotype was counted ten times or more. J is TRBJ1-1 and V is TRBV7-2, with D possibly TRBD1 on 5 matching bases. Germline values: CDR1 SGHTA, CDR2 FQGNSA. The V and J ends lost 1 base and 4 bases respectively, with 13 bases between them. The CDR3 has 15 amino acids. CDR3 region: CASSLGGGVGTEAFF. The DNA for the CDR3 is TGTGCCAGCAGCTTAGGGGGAGGGGTGGGCACTGAAGCTTTCTTT.

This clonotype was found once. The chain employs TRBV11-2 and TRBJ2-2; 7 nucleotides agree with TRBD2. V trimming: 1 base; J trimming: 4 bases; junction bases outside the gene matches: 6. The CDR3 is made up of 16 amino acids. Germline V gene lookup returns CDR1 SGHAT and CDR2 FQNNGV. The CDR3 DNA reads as TGTGCCAGCAGCTTAGTTGGGGCTAGCGGCACCGGGGAGCTGTTTTTT. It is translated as CASSLVGASGTGELFF. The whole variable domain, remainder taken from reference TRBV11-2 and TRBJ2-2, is EAGVAQSPRYKIIEKRQSVAFWCNPISGHATLYWYQQILGQGPKLLIQFQNNGVVDDSQLPKDRFSAERLKGVDSTLKIQPAKLEDSAVYLCASSLVGASGTGELFFGEGSRLTVL.

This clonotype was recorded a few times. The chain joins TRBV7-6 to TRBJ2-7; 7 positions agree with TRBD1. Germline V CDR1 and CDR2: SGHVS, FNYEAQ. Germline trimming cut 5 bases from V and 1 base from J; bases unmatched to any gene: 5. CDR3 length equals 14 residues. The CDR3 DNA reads TGTGCCAGCAGCCGGACAGGACATTCCTACGAGCAGTACTTC. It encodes CASSRTGHSYEQYF.

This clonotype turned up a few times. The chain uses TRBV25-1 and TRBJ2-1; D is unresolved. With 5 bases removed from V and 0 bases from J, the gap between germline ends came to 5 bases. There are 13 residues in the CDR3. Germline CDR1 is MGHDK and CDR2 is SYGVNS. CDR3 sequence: CASSRISYNEQFF. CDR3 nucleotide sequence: TGTGCCAGCAGTCGGATCTCCTACAATGAGCAGTTCTTC. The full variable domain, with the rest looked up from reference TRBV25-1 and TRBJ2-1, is EADIYQTPRYLVIGTGKKITLECSQTMGHDKMYWYQQDPGMELHLIHYSYGVNSTEKGDLSSESTVSRIRTEHFPLTLESARPSHTSQYLCASSRISYNEQFFGPGTRLTVL.

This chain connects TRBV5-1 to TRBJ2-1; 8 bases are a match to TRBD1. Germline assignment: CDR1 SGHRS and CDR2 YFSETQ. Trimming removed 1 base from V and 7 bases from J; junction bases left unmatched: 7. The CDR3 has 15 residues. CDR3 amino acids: CASSLWQGAINEQFF. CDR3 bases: TGCGCCAGCAGCTTGTGGCAGGGGGCGATAAATGAGCAGTTCTTC.

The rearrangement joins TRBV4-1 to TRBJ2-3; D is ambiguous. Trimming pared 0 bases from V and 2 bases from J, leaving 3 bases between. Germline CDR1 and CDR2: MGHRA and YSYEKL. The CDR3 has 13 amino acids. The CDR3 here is CASSQDYTDTQYF. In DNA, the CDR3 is TGCGCCAGCAGCCAAGACTACACAGATACGCAGTATTTT.

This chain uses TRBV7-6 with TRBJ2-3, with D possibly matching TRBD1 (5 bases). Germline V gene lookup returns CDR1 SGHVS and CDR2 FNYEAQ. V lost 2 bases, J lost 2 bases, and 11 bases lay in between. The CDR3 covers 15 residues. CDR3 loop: CASSLSAGITDTQYF. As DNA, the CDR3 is TGTGCCAGCAGCTTATCGGCAGGGATCACAGATACGCAGTATTTT.

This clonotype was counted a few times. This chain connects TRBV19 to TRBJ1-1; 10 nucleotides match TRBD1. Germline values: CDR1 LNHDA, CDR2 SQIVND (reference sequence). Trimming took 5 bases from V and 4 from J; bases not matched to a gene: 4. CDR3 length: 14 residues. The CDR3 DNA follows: TGTGCCAGTAGTCCGGGACAGGGGACCACTGAAGCTTTCTTT. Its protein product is CASSPGQGTTEAFF.

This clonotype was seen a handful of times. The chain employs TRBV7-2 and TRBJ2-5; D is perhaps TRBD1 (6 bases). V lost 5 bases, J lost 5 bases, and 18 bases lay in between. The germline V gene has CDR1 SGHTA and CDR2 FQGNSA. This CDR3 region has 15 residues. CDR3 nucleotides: TGTGCCAGCAGCGCCTCGACAGGCGCCGGGGAGACCCAGTACTTC. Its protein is CASSASTGAGETQYF.